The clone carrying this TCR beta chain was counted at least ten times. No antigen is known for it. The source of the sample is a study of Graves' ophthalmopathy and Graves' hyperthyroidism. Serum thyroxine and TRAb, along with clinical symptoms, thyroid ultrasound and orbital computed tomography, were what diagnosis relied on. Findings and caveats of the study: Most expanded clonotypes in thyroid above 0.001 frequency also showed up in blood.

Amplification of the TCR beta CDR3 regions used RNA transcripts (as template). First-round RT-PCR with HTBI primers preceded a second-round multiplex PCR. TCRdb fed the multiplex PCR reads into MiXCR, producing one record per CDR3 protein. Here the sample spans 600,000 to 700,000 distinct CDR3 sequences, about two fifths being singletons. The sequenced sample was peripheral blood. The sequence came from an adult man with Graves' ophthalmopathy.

The CDR3 sequence is CSASGYAEAFF. CDR3 nucleotides: TGCAGTGCTTCGGGTTACGCTGAAGCTTTCTTT. The V and J genes are TRBV20-1 and TRBJ1-1; D not certain. The CDR3 has 11 amino acids. Trimming removed 5 bases at V and 6 bases at J, with 10 bases between. CDR1 and CDR2 from the germline V gene are DFQATT and SNEGSKA (reference sequence).